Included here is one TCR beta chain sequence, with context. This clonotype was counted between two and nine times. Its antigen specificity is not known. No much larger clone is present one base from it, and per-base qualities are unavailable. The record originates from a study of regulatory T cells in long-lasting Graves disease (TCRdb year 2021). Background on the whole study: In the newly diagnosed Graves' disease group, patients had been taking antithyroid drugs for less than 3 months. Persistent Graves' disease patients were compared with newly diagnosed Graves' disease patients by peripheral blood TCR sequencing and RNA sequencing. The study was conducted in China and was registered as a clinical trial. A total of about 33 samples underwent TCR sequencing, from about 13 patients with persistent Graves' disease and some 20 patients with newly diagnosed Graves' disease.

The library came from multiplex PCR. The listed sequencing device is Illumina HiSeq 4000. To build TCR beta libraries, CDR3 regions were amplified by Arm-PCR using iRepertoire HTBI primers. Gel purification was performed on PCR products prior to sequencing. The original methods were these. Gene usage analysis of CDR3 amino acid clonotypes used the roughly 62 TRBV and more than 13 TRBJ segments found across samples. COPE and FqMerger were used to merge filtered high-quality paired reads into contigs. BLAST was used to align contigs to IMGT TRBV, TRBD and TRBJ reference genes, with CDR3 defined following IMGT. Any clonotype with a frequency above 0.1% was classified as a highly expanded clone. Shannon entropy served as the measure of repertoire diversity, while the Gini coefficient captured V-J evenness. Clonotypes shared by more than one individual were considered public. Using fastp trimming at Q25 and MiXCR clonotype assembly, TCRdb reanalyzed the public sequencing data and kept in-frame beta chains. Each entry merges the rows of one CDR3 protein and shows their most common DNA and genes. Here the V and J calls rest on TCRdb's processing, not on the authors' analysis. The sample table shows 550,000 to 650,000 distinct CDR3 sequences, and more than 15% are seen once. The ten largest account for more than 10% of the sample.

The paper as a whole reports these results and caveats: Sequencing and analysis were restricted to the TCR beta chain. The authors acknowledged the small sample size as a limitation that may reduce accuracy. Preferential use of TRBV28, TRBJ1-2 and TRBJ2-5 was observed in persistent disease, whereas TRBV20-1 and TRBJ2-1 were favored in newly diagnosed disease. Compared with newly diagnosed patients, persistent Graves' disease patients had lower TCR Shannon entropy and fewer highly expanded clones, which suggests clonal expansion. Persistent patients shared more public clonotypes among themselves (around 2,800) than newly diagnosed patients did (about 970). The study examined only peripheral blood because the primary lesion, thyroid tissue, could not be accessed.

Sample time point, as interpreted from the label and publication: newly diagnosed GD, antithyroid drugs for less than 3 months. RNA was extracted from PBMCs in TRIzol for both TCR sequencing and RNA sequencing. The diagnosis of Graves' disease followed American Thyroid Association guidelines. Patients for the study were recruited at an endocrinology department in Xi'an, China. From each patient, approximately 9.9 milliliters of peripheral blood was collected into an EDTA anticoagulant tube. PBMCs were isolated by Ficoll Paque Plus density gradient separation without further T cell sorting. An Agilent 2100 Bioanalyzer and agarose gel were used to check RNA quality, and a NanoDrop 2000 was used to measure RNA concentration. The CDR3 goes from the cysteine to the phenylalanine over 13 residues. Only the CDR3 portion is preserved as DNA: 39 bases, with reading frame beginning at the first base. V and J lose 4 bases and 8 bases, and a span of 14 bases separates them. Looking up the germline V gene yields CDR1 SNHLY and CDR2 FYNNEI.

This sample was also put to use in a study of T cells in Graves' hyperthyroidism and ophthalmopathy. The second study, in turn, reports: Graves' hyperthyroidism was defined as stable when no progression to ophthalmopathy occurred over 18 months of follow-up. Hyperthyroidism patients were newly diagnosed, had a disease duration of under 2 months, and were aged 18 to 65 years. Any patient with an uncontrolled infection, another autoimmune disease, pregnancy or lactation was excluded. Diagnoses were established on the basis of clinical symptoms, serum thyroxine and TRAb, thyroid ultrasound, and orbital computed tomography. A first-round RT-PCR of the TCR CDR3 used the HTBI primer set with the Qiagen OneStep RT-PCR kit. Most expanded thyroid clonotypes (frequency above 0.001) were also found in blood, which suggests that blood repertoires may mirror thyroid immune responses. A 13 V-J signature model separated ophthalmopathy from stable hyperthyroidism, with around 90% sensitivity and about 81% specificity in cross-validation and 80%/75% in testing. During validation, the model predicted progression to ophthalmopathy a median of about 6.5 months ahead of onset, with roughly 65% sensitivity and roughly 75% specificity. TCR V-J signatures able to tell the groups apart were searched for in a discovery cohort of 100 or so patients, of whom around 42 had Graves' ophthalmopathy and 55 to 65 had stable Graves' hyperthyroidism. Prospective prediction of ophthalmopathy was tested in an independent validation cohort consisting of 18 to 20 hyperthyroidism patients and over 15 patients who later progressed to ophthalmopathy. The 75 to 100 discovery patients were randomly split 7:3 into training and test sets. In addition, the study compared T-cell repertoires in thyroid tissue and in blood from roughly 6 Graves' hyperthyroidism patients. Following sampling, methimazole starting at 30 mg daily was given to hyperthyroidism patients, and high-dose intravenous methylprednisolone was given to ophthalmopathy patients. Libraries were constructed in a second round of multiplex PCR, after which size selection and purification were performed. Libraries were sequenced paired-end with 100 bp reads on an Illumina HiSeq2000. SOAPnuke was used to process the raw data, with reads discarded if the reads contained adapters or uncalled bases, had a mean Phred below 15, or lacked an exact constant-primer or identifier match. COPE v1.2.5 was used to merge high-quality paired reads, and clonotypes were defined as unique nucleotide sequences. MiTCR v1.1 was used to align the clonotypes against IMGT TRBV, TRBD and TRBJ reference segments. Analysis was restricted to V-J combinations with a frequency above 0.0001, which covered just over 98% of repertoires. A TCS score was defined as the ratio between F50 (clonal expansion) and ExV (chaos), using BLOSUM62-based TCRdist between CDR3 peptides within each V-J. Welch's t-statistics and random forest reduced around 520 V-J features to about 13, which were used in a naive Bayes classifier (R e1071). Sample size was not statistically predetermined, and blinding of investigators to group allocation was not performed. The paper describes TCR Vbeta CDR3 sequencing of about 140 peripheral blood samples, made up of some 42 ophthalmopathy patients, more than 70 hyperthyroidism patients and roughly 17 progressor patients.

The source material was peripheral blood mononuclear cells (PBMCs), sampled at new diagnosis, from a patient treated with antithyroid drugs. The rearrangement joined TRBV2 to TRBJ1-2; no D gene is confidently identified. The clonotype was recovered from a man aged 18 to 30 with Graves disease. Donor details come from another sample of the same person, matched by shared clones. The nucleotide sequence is TGTGCCAGCAGTGTAATAAGCTCCTGGGGCTACACCTTC. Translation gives CASSVISSWGYTF.